This TCR beta chain originates from a study of T cells expressing NK-cell markers. Looking at the study overall: Obtained from sorted CD3+CD56+NKG2C+, CD3+CD56+NKG2C- and CD3+CD56-NKG2C+ T cells were the TCR beta repertoires.

Reprocessing the 5' RACE reads, TCRdb reports a single entry for every CDR3 protein and omits DNA. The sample data list fewer than 300,000 distinct CDR3 sequences. Germline CDR1 SGHVS, CDR2 FQNEAQ. This CDR3 contains 18 residues. On this clonotype itself: Its antigen is still unknown.

Overall study results and limits: For six donors, the dominant NKG2C+ clonotypes made up roughly 1.0-8% of their CD8+ T cells.

The chain recombines TRBV7-8 with TRBJ2-1; TCRdb's D call, TRBD2, is unchecked because there is no DNA. The specimen sequenced was blood T cells: a sorted CD56 or NKG2C T cell subset, CD4+ or CD8+ T cells, or bulk PBMC T cells (not recorded which). This TCR was sampled from a woman between 18 and 69 years old in good health. The CDR3 loop is CASSLAETSGSGGNEQFF.